This T cell receptor beta chain was captured in a study of T cell responses to AZD1222 COVID-19 vaccine. J was trimmed by 6 bases and V by 5 bases; bases with no gene match: 8. Germline CDR1 SGDLS, CDR2 YYNGEE. The CDR3 extends over 15 amino acids. The assay was immunoSEQ multiplex PCR, and TCRdb's table has in-frame clones only and misses some. Of about 88,000 clones detected, about 89% appear once; the ten largest clones hold less than 5%. The rearrangement uses TRBV9 and TRBJ1-5; 10 nucleotides line up with TRBD1. The sample in question was peripheral blood, obtained 28 days after the second AZD1222 dose. This clonotype originated in an adult who received the AZD1222 COVID-19 vaccine. The CDR3 DNA reads as TGTGCCAGCAGAGTCGACAGGGGGCGTACTCAGCCCCAGCATTTT. It codes for CASRVDRGRTQPQHF. The full variable domain, rest sourced from reference TRBV9 and TRBJ1-5, is DSGVTQTPKHLITATGQRVTLRCSPRSGDLSVYWYQQSLDQGLQFLIQYYNGEERAKGNILERFSAQQFPDLHSELNLSSLELGDSALYFCASRVDRGRTQPQHFGDGTRLSIL.